The 28 T cell receptor beta chains in this list originate from one sample, sequenced in a study of shared clonotypes between healthy human individuals. Generated by immunoSEQ multiplex PCR, the TCRdb table keeps only in-frame clones and is missing some. The sample records a few million clones, 90% to 97% being singletons. The sequencing input was naive CD4+ T cells sorted from blood. Subset in this sample: CD45RA+ positively selected. All receptors derive from a man younger than 35 in good health.

This clone showed up just once. This chain connects TRBV4-1 to TRBJ1-4; 7 bases map to TRBD1. V was clipped by 1 base and J by 5 bases; unmatched bases: 4. This CDR3 has 15 residues. Germline CDR1 MGHRA, CDR2 YSYEKL. CDR3 in amino acids: CASSQGDRLNEKLFF. CDR3 sequence (DNA): TGCGCCAGCAGCCAAGGGGACAGACTAAATGAAAAACTGTTTTTT.

This rearrangement joins TRBV6-5 to TRBJ1-6; D is ambiguous. Germline CDR1 reads MNHEY; CDR2 reads SVGAGI. Trimming pared 2 bases from V and 3 bases from J, leaving 8 bases between. CDR3 length: 15 amino acids. CDR3: CASSYLGSYNSPLHF. DNA for the CDR3: TGTGCCAGCAGTTACCTCGGCAGCTATAATTCACCCCTCCACTTT.

With regard to this clone: This CDR3 is also generated by other DNA sequences in the sample. This rearrangement joins TRBV7-2 to TRBJ2-7, with 10 bases matching TRBD2. CDR1 SGHTA and CDR2 FQGNSA come from the germline V gene. The CDR3 extends over 15 amino acids. Unmatched junction bases numbered 1, after V lost 1 base and J lost 1 base. As DNA, the CDR3 is TGTGCCAGCAGCTTAGAACTAGCGGGATCCTACGAGCAGTACTTC. Translated: CASSLELAGSYEQYF. The entire variable domain, with the rest obtained from reference TRBV7-2 and TRBJ2-7, is as follows: GAGVSQSPSNKVTEKGKDVELRCDPISGHTALYWYRQSLGQGLEFLIYFQGNSAPDKSGLPSDRFSAERTGGSVSTLTIQRTQQEDSAVYLCASSLELAGSYEQYFGPGTRLTVT.

The V gene is TRBV13, the J gene TRBJ1-4; the D gene is possibly TRBD1 (5 bases). Trimming removed 0 bases at V and 1 base at J, with 12 bases between. CDR3 length: 17 amino acids. Germline CDR1 is PRHDT and CDR2 is FYEKMQ (reference sequence). DNA of the CDR3: TGTGCCAGCAGCTTAGGCCTGAATAGGGGAACTAATGAAAAACTGTTTTTT. Its translation: CASSLGLNRGTNEKLFF.

The chain uses TRBV7-9 and TRBJ2-1, with 8 positions matching TRBD1. The CDR3 runs 17 residues. CDR1 is SEHNR and CDR2 is FQNEAQ in the germline V gene (reference sequence). The ends lost 2 bases at V and 5 bases at J; junction bases unmatched: 11. CDR3 in DNA: TGTGCCAGCAGCTTAAGCTCCGGGACAGGTCGTCACAATGAGCAGTTCTTC. This translates into CASSLSSGTGRHNEQFF. Filled out from reference TRBV7-9 and TRBJ2-1, the complete variable domain reads DTGVSQNPRHKITKRGQNVTFRCDPISEHNRLYWYRQTLGQGPEFLTYFQNEAQLEKSRLLSDRFSAERPKGSFSTLEIQRTEQGDSAMYLCASSLSSGTGRHNEQFFGPGTRLTVL.

The V gene is TRBV28, the J gene TRBJ2-5; the match to TRBD1 covers 9 bases. V was pared by 5 bases and J by 0 bases, with 13 bases of the junction left unmatched. This CDR3 has 18 amino acids. Germline CDR1 reads MDHEN; CDR2 reads SYDVKM. This chain's CDR3 is CASSPRPDRGTYQETQYF. The CDR3 DNA reads as TGTGCCAGCAGTCCACGCCCCGACAGGGGGACGTACCAAGAGACCCAGTACTTC.

The chain carries TRBV30 and TRBJ1-5; D is unresolved. CDR3 size: 16 residues. The V gene lost 5 bases and the J gene lost 4 bases, with 21 bases spanning the gap. The germline V gene has CDR1 GTSNPN and CDR2 SVGIG (reference sequence). The CDR3 DNA sequence: TGTGCCTGGTCCTCAGGCCGGACGTGGCTGAATCAGCCCCAGCATTTT. Protein: CAWSSGRTWLNQPQHF.

This sequence joins TRBV7-9 and TRBJ1-2, with D hard to call. Germline CDR1 and CDR2: SEHNR and FQNEAQ (reference sequence). V lost 1 base and J 4 bases, leaving 16 bases between the germline ends. The CDR3 contains 16 residues. The CDR3 region has the DNA TGTGCCAGCAGCTTAGACGGGTCTCCGGGAGGCTATGGCTACACCTTC. Translated, it gives CASSLDGSPGGYGYTF.

CDR3 in amino acids: CASSLQGQGANTGELFF. CDR3 nucleotides: TGCGCCAGCAGCTTGCAAGGACAGGGGGCGAACACCGGGGAGCTGTTTTTT. The chain joins TRBV5-1 to TRBJ2-2; 10 bases are shared with TRBD1. The CDR3 is made up of 17 amino acids. The V segment lost 1 base and the J segment 0 bases; nucleotides outside the gene matches: 3. The germline gives CDR1 SGHRS, CDR2 YFSETQ.

The rearrangement joins TRBV30 to TRBJ2-4, with TRBD2 matching 12 bases. J was trimmed by 7 bases and V by 0 bases; bases with no gene match: 1. CDR1 GTSNPN and CDR2 SVGIG come from the germline V gene (reference sequence). The CDR3 consists of 14 residues. The CDR3 DNA reads TGTGCCTGGAGTGTAACTAGCGGGAGGAACATTCAGTACTTC. Translated: CAWSVTSGRNIQYF.

As for this clone: The sample contains more than one DNA sequence encoding this CDR3. The chain recombines TRBV5-1 with TRBJ1-5; D perhaps matches TRBD1 (6 bases). This CDR3 has 15 residues. Trimming shortened V by 1 base and J by 0 bases, and 8 bases separated the two germline ends. Germline V gives CDR1 SGHRS, CDR2 YFSETQ. For the CDR3, the DNA is TGCGCCAGCAGCTTGACAGGGAATAGCAATCAGCCCCAGCATTTT. It specifies CASSLTGNSNQPQHF. Combining the CDR3 with reference TRBV5-1 and TRBJ1-5 gives the whole variable domain KAGVTQTPRYLIKTRGQQVTLSCSPISGHRSVSWYQQTPGQGLQFLFEYFSETQRNKGNFPGRFSGRQFSNSRSEMNVSTLELGDSALYLCASSLTGNSNQPQHFGDGTRLSIL.

The CDR3 region has the DNA TGTGCCAGCAGCCACCCCAACACTGAAGCTTTCTTT. Its protein is CASSHPNTEAFF. The gene calls are TRBV7-9 and TRBJ1-1; no definite D call. The CDR3 contains 12 residues. Germline CDR1 is SEHNR and CDR2 is FQNEAQ (reference sequence). V lost 5 bases and J 2 bases, leaving 6 bases between the germline ends.

The chain couples TRBV10-3 to TRBJ2-2, with D tentatively TRBD2 (5 bases). The CDR3 sequence is 16 residues long. Germline V CDR1 and CDR2: ENHRY, SYGVKD. V lost 0 bases, J lost 6 bases, and 14 bases lay in between. DNA of the CDR3: TGTGCCATCAGTGAGTCTCGGTCGGGGTTGGCCGGGGAGCTGTTTTTT. It is translated as CAISESRSGLAGELFF.

A remark on this clone: Other DNA sequences in this sample translate to the same CDR3. The chain combines TRBV5-1 with TRBJ1-1; D unresolved. Trimming took off 0 bases at V and 1 base at J, with 4 bases between the two ends. The germline gives CDR1 SGHRS, CDR2 YFSETQ. This CDR3 comprises 13 residues. For the CDR3, the DNA is TGCGCCAGCAGCTTGGGGTCGAACACTGAAGCTTTCTTT. Amino acids: CASSLGSNTEAFF.

CDR3 amino acids: CASDLRNSGNTIYF. In DNA, the CDR3 is TGTGCCAGCGATTTGCGAAACTCTGGAAACACCATATATTTT. V gene TRBV2 combines with J gene TRBJ1-3; unclear D gene. Trimming removed 8 bases at V and 0 bases at J, with 11 bases between. Germline CDR1 and CDR2: SNHLY and FYNNEI. The CDR3 contains 14 residues.

The chain couples TRBV21-1 to TRBJ2-3; the DNA was not used to check the table's D call, TRBD2. TRBV21-1 is a pseudogene segment. The CDR3 has 15 residues. This CDR3 reads CASHRRAGGPDTQYF. For the CDR3, the DNA is TGTGCCAGCCACCGGAGAGCGGGAGGGCCAGATACGCAGTATTTT.

Details on this clone: Within the sample, other DNA sequences also encode this same CDR3. The genes are TRBV30 and TRBJ2-3; the D call may be TRBD1 or TRBD2 (5 bases each). Trimming shortened V by 1 base and J by 6 bases, and 5 bases separated the two germline ends. The germline gives CDR1 GTSNPN, CDR2 SVGIG (reference sequence). There are 11 residues in the CDR3. The CDR3 sequence: CAWSGGDTQYF. As DNA, the CDR3 is TGTGCCTGGAGTGGGGGGGATACGCAGTATTTT.

CDR3 in amino acids: CASSRSVGTGNQPQHF. DNA for the CDR3: TGTGCCAGCAGCCGGTCGGTGGGGACAGGGAATCAGCCCCAGCATTTT. This chain connects TRBV11-2 to TRBJ1-5, with 9 nucleotides matching TRBD1. The CDR3 has 16 residues. Germline values: CDR1 SGHAT, CDR2 FQNNGV. The V segment lost 5 bases and the J segment 4 bases; nucleotides outside the gene matches: 9. The full variable domain, with the rest looked up from reference TRBV11-2 and TRBJ1-5, is EAGVAQSPRYKIIEKRQSVAFWCNPISGHATLYWYQQILGQGPKLLIQFQNNGVVDDSQLPKDRFSAERLKGVDSTLKIQPAKLEDSAVYLCASSRSVGTGNQPQHFGDGTRLSIL.

This clone was recorded only once. This rearrangement joins TRBV19 to TRBJ2-7, with 10 positions matching TRBD2. V dropped 5 bases and J dropped 0; count of bases not matched to a gene: 10. The CDR3 runs to 17 residues. Germline V CDR1 and CDR2: LNHDA, SQIVND (reference sequence). CDR3 protein: CASSPPLAGPFSYEQYF. The CDR3 bases are TGTGCCAGTAGTCCACCACTAGCGGGGCCCTTCTCCTACGAGCAGTACTTC.

This clone was seen once. The chain employs TRBV30 and TRBJ2-7, with D possibly TRBD2 on 5 matching bases. CDR3 length equals 14 residues. Germline V CDR1 and CDR2: GTSNPN, SVGIG (reference sequence). V lost 0 bases and J 4 bases, leaving 13 bases between the germline ends. CDR3 sequence: CAWSVLGVQYEQYF. CDR3 nucleotides: TGTGCCTGGAGTGTATTGGGAGTTCAGTACGAGCAGTACTTC.

This clone was recorded once. V gene TRBV10-1 combines with J gene TRBJ1-4, with D unclear. Trimming took off 4 bases at V and 8 bases at J, with 11 bases between the two ends. CDR1 is WNHNN and CDR2 is SYGVQD in the germline V gene (reference sequence). This CDR3 comprises 13 residues. CDR3 nucleotides: TGCGCCAGCAGTGTGCAGATTGGGGAAAAACTGTTTTTT. This sequence encodes CASSVQIGEKLFF.

The V call is TRBV7-9, the J call TRBJ1-6; 10 bases agree with TRBD1. After removal of 3 bases from V and 9 bases from J, the junction contained 5 bases not matched to a gene. The CDR3 has 15 residues. Germline V lookup: CDR1 SEHNR, CDR2 FQNEAQ (reference sequence). As DNA, the CDR3 is TGTGCCAGCAGCTTGGGACAGGGGCGATCTTCACCCCTCCACTTT. It codes for CASSLGQGRSSPLHF.

In regard to this clone: Distinct nucleotide sequences in the sample also encode this CDR3. The chain couples TRBV10-1 to TRBJ2-7; a possible D gene is TRBD1 (6 bases). CDR1 is WNHNN, CDR2 SYGVQD, per germline (reference sequence). The CDR3 runs to 13 residues. V gave up 0 bases and J gave up 6 bases, with 9 bases separating them. In DNA, the CDR3 is TGCGCCAGCAGTGAGTCGTCCAGGGGCGAGCAGTACTTC. The encoded protein is CASSESSRGEQYF.

V usage is TRBV25-1 and J usage is TRBJ2-7, with TRBD2 as a possible D gene (5 bases). Germline CDR1 reads MGHDK; CDR2 reads SYGVNS. This CDR3 spans 13 amino acids. V was trimmed by 0 bases and J by 7 bases, leaving 10 bases between them. CDR3 region: CASSEYGVREQYF. The CDR3 bases are TGTGCCAGCAGTGAATACGGGGTTAGAGAGCAGTACTTC.

The chain couples TRBV5-1 to TRBJ2-5; D is unclear. The CDR3 loop spans 11 amino acids. Trimming pared 7 bases from V and 2 bases from J, leaving 6 bases between. The V gene's germline CDR1 is SGHRS and CDR2 YFSETQ. CDR3 in DNA: TGCGCCAGCTTTTTTCAAGAGACCCAGTACTTC. Protein sequence: CASFFQETQYF. Looking up the rest from reference TRBV5-1 and TRBJ2-5 gives the full variable domain: KAGVTQTPRYLIKTRGQQVTLSCSPISGHRSVSWYQQTPGQGLQFLFEYFSETQRNKGNFPGRFSGRQFSNSRSEMNVSTLELGDSALYLCASFFQETQYFGPGTRLLVL.

The chain uses TRBV6-1 and TRBJ1-1; D is unclear. The V gene's germline CDR1 is MNHNS and CDR2 SASEGT. Trimming took 10 bases from V and 3 from J, leaving 12 bases between them. The CDR3 spans 12 residues. The CDR3 DNA reads TGTGCCATTCGACCCGGGGACACTGAAGCTTTCTTT. Amino acid sequence: CAIRPGDTEAFF.

On this clone: Distinct nucleotide sequences in the sample also encode this CDR3. V and J are TRBV5-1 and TRBJ1-3; D unresolved. Germline-derived CDR1 and CDR2 are SGHRS and YFSETQ. The CDR3 runs to 14 residues. Trimming left V 0 bases short and J 4 bases short, with 8 bases between. The CDR3 loop reads CASSLDGSGNTIYF. As DNA, the CDR3 is TGCGCCAGCAGCTTGGACGGATCGGGAAACACCATATATTTT.

The chain employs TRBV18 and TRBJ1-6; D ambiguous. The CDR3 totals 13 residues. Per germline, CDR1 KGHSH and CDR2 LQKENI. Trimming took off 5 bases at V and 11 bases at J, with 13 bases between the two ends. The CDR3 is CASSFPERAPLHF. Written as DNA, the CDR3 is TGTGCCAGCTCATTCCCAGAGAGGGCACCCCTCCACTTT.